The 27 T cell receptor beta chains below come from one sample, sequenced in a study of tumor and adjacent non-tumor tissue in lung cancer (dated by TCRdb to the late 2010s). RNA was isolated from bulk unsorted tissue, and RNA quality was assessed with a NanoDrop ND-1000 and an Agilent 2100. Receptors were amplified or captured by multiplex PCR. Sequencing used an Illumina HiSeq 2500. Following protocols modified from ARM-PCR, the researchers constructed TCRbeta libraries through three rounds of nested PCR with primers (Table S4). TCRdb redid the processing of the public reads, applying fastp at Q25 and MiXCR, and retained in-frame beta chains. Each CDR3 protein gets just one entry, which takes the most common genes and DNA from the rows behind it. Recorded for this sample are about 78,000 distinct CDR3 sequences; around 80% of them occurred a single time. The top ten clones comprise about an eighth of the sample.

The sample was lung tumor tissue. The receptors originated from a woman aged 50 to 60 with non-small cell lung cancer.

This clonotype is a singleton in its sample. Because it lacks the conserved phenylalanine or tryptophan at the end, this CDR3 is likely a read error. The gene calls are TRBV4-3 and TRBJ1-5; D is unclear. The CDR3 covers 18 residues. Germline loops: CDR1 LGHNA, CDR2 YSLEER. CDR3: CASSQEIGAGGSNQPQHL. For the CDR3, the DNA is TGCGCAAGCAGCCAAGAGATAGGCGCAGGAGGGAGCAATCAGCCCCAGCATCTT.

In regard to this clonotype: At one of its ends the junction is not consistent with the germline gene, which may arise from a read error. This chain uses TRBV6-5 with TRBJ2-2, with TRBD2 as a possible D gene (6 bases). This CDR3 has 15 residues. The germline CDR1 and CDR2 sequences are MNHEY and SVGAGI. The DNA of the CDR3 is TGTGCCAGCTCCGGAGTAGCGGAAAACACTGGGGACCTGTTTTTT. Translated, it gives CASSGVAENTGDLFF.

As to this clonotype: Its ends do not fully match the called genes, so a read error is possible. The CDR3 reads CAMSESGESNEQFF. In nucleotides, the CDR3 is TGTGCCATGAGTGAGTCGGGGGAAAGCAATGAGCAGTTCTTC. The gene calls are TRBV10-3 and TRBJ2-1; TRBD2 is a possible D gene (6 bases). This CDR3 has 14 residues. Looked up from germline, CDR1 is ENHRY and CDR2 is SYGVKD.

Points on this clonotype: Since no conserved phenylalanine or tryptophan closes the CDR3, a read error is the likely cause. No DNA is shown, since the ends of the CDR3 on it are uncertain; the CDR3 is the one TCRdb lists. This chain connects TRBV5-1 to TRBJ2-1; the table calls TRBD1, which could not be checked here. Germline CDR1 is SGHRS and CDR2 is YFSETQ. The CDR3 numbers 14 amino acids, ends counted. The CDR3 region is CASSRDTTYNEQFS.

On this clonotype itself: A junction boundary mismatches the germline segment, possibly from a read error. The CDR3 loop reads CASSLSRANTRYF. The CDR3, as DNA: TGTGCCAGCAGCTTAAGTAGGGCAAATACGCGGTATTTT. V and J are TRBV11-2 and TRBJ2-3; no firm D call. Germline V gene data show CDR1 as SGHAT and CDR2 as FQNNGV. The CDR3 is made up of 13 amino acids.

The chain combines TRBV20-1 with TRBJ1-6; weak D call: TRBD1 (6 bases). The germline gives CDR1 DFQATT, CDR2 SNEGSKA (reference sequence). The CDR3 spans 14 residues. CDR3 in amino acids: CSADTKGGGSPLHF. CDR3 nucleotides: TGCAGCGCCGACACCAAGGGGGGGGGATCACCCCTCCACTTT.

This rearrangement joins TRBV5-5 to TRBJ2-1, with TRBD1 as a possible D gene (5 bases). The CDR3 consists of 11 residues. The germline V gene has CDR1 SGHKS and CDR2 YYEKEE (reference sequence). V lost 2 bases to trimming and J lost 16 bases, with 13 bases between them. The CDR3 nucleotides are TGTGCCAGCAGCTTCGAGGCAGGGCATTTCTTC. Its translation is CASSFEAGHFF. The full variable domain, in which reference TRBV5-5 and TRBJ2-1 provide the parts outside the CDR3, is DAGVTQSPTHLIKTRGQQVTLRCSPISGHKSVSWYQQVLGQGPQFIFQYYEKEERGRGNFPDRFSARQFPNYSSELNVNALLLGDSALYLCASSFEAGHFFGPGTRLTVL.

As to this clonotype: The final CDR3 position lacks the conserved phenylalanine or tryptophan, pointing to a likely read error. The rearrangement uses TRBV20-1 and TRBJ2-2, with 7 bases that match TRBD2. CDR1 and CDR2 (germline): DFQATT, SNEGSKA (reference sequence). This CDR3 is built from 15 residues. V gave up 8 bases and J gave up 8 bases; unmatched junction bases: 17. For the CDR3, the DNA is TGCAGTACTTGGCGGTCGGGAGGCCGCACAGGGGAGCTGTTTATT. This encodes CSTWRSGGRTGELFI.

Regarding this clonotype: This CDR3 is missing its conserved last phenylalanine or tryptophan, likely due to a read error. The limits of the CDR3 on the DNA are not certain, so only TCRdb's listed CDR3 is given. This chain connects TRBV20-1 to TRBJ1-5; TRBD1, the table's D call, lacks a check against the DNA. The CDR3 has 18 residues if both end residues are counted. Germline values: CDR1 DFQATT, CDR2 SNEGSKA (reference sequence). This chain's CDR3 is CSAQPTPGGVYSNQPQPL.

Points on this clonotype: An end of the junction differs from the germline gene, which may be a read error. The rearrangement links TRBV4-2 to TRBJ2-5; D possibly corresponds to TRBD1 (5 bases). The CDR3 is made up of 15 amino acids. Germline CDR1 is LGHNA and CDR2 is YNFKEQ. CDR3 loop: CVSSQVFGREGTQYF. The CDR3 nucleotides read TGTGTCAGCAGCCAAGTCTTTGGCAGGGAAGGGACCCAGTACTTC.

About this clonotype: At one boundary the junction diverges from the germline segment, which might be a read error. This chain uses TRBV5-4 with TRBJ2-5; 9 positions match TRBD2. Per germline, CDR1 SGHNT and CDR2 YYREEE (reference sequence). This CDR3 spans 17 amino acids. CDR3: CANSTTGTSSFVETQYF. The CDR3 coding sequence is TGTGCCAACAGCACCACTGGGACTAGCTCCTTTGTTGAGACCCAGTACTTC. The variable domain in full, completed from reference TRBV5-4 and TRBJ2-5, reads ETGVTQSPTHLIKTRGQQVTLRCSSQSGHNTVSWYQQALGQGPQFIFQYYREEENGRGNFPPRFSGLQFPNYSSELNVNALELDDSALYLCANSTTGTSSFVETQYFGPGTRLLVL.

The J gene is TRBJ2-2, the V gene TRBV6-5; 8 positions match TRBD1. CDR1 is MNHEY, CDR2 SVGAGI, per germline. The CDR3 has 15 residues. V shed 6 bases and J 4 bases; nucleotides not matched to a gene: 7. DNA for the CDR3: TGTGCCAGCAGACACAGACAGGGGTCCACCGGGGAGCTGTTTTTT. Translating it yields CASRHRQGSTGELFF.

With regard to this clonotype: The final CDR3 position lacks the conserved phenylalanine or tryptophan, pointing to a likely read error. The DNA is omitted, as the CDR3 cannot be located on it reliably, and the CDR3 follows TCRdb's listing. CDR3 amino acids: CANTPGYSKYYEQYI. V usage is TRBV6-2 or TRBV6-3 and J usage is TRBJ2-7; TRBD2, as called in the table, went unchecked against the DNA. The length of the CDR3 is 15 amino acids, counting both ends. Germline CDR1 and CDR2: MNHEY and SVGEGT.

In regard to this clonotype: An end of the junction does not agree with germline; a read error may underlie this. The J gene is TRBJ1-4, the V gene TRBV20-1; D is unresolved. CDR1 DFQATT and CDR2 SNEGSKA come from the germline V gene (reference sequence). This CDR3 is built from 13 residues. For the CDR3, the DNA is TGCAGTACTAGACATGCGGCGCATGAAAAACTGTTTTTT. Translated: CSTRHAAHEKLFF.

This chain uses TRBV5-1 with TRBJ2-7; 14 nucleotides agree with TRBD2. Germline V gene lookup returns CDR1 SGHRS and CDR2 YFSETQ. CDR3 length: 16 amino acids. The ends lost 6 bases at V and 6 bases at J; junction bases unmatched: 11. Here the CDR3 DNA reads TGCGCCAGCAACTCCGGGACTAGCGGGGGAAGGGGCGAGCAGTACTTC. It specifies CASNSGTSGGRGEQYF.

The gene calls are TRBV29-1 and TRBJ2-3, with 7 nucleotides matching TRBD2. With 3 bases clipped from V and 0 bases from J, the junction kept 6 bases outside the gene matches. Germline V CDR1 and CDR2: SQVTM, ANQGSEA. The CDR3 is 15 residues long. CDR3 bases: TGCAGCGTTGAGTCTGGCGGGAGTAGCACAGATACGCAGTATTTT. This gives the protein CSVESGGSSTDTQYF.

A remark on this clonotype: The conserved phenylalanine or tryptophan is not found at the CDR3 terminus, so this likely reflects a read error. The CDR3 sequence: CSAQHSGRNSYEQYS. The CDR3, as DNA: TGCAGTGCTCAACATAGCGGGAGGAACTCATACGAGCAGTACTCC. V is TRBV20-1 and J is TRBJ2-7, with 10 bases lining up with TRBD2. Germline V gives CDR1 DFQATT, CDR2 SNEGSKA (reference sequence). The ends lost 5 bases at V and 4 bases at J; junction bases unmatched: 11. There are 15 residues in the CDR3.

About this clonotype: One end of the junction varies from germline; a read error may be responsible. This chain connects TRBV5-5 to TRBJ2-1; 7 bases agree with TRBD2. Germline values: CDR1 SGHKS, CDR2 YYEKEE (reference sequence). The CDR3 loop spans 16 amino acids. CDR3 residues: CAISSPRMAGDNEQFF. CDR3 DNA: TGTGCCATCAGCTCGCCCCGGATGGCGGGAGATAATGAGCAGTTCTTC.

The rearrangement links TRBV6-6 to TRBJ1-5; no reliable D call. In germline, CDR1 is MNHNY, CDR2 SVGAGI (reference sequence). This CDR3 is 13 amino acids long. The V and J ends lost 7 bases and 10 bases respectively, with 17 bases between them. The CDR3 sequence is CASNPRGGHPQHF. The CDR3 DNA reads TGTGCCAGCAATCCCCGAGGTGGGCATCCCCAGCATTTT.

The chain combines TRBV28 with TRBJ2-5, with D perhaps matching TRBD2 (5 bases). Trimming left V 7 bases short and J 6 bases short, with 18 bases between. The CDR3 length is 14 residues. Germline-derived CDR1 and CDR2 are MDHEN and SYDVKM. The CDR3 sequence is CASTSPGSVKTQYF. The DNA of the CDR3 is TGTGCCAGCACTTCGCCGGGTAGCGTGAAGACCCAGTACTTC. Using reference TRBV28 and TRBJ2-5 for the parts outside the CDR3, the full variable domain is DVKVTQSSRYLVKRTGEKVFLECVQDMDHENMFWYRQDPGLGLRLIYFSYDVKMKEKGDIPEGYSVSREKKERFSLILESASTNQTSMYLCASTSPGSVKTQYFGPGTRLLVL.

Notes on this clonotype: Germline is not matched at one junction end, which may reflect a read error. V and J are TRBV28 and TRBJ2-2; D not resolved. CDR3 length equals 18 residues. Germline V gene lookup returns CDR1 MDHEN and CDR2 SYDVKM. The chain's CDR3 is CPSTSFTVLEVRTGELFF. The CDR3 DNA reads TGTCCCAGCACTTCATTTACGGTGCTAGAAGTTAGGACCGGGGAGCTGTTTTTT.

On this clonotype: The junction departs from germline at one end; a sequencing error may be responsible. The chain joins TRBV29-1 to TRBJ2-2; weak D call: TRBD1 (6 bases). Per germline, CDR1 SQVTM and CDR2 ANQGSEA. CDR3 length: 14 amino acids. In nucleotides, the CDR3 is TGCAGCGTCCGACAGGATGGTGACACCGGGGAACTGTTTTTT. Translated, it gives CSVRQDGDTGELFF.

A remark on this clonotype: One junction end does not reproduce the germline sequence, and a read error may be involved. J is TRBJ2-7 and V is TRBV11-1, with 7 bases aligning to TRBD1. The J call may be faulty, since TRBJ2-1 better matches the DNA end. The V gene's germline CDR1 is SGHAT and CDR2 FQDESV (reference sequence). The CDR3 loop spans 14 amino acids. The CDR3 nucleotides read TGTACCAGCAGCCACCGGGACAGCTCCTACGGGCAGTTCTTC. Encoded protein: CTSSHRDSSYGQFF.

The sample holds one count of this clonotype. The conserved phenylalanine or tryptophan normally closing the CDR3 is absent here, so this likely arose from a read error. This rearrangement joins TRBV6-1 to TRBJ1-2; 8 nucleotides match TRBD1. Germline V lookup: CDR1 MNHNS, CDR2 SASEGT. This CDR3 spans 14 amino acids. The CDR3: CPSTQDREAHGYTS. The CDR3 region has the DNA TGTCCCAGCACCCAGGACAGGGAAGCCCACGGCTACACCTCC.

The rearrangement uses TRBV20-1 and TRBJ2-1; possibly TRBD1 for D (6 bases). The CDR3 totals 16 residues. Germline V gene data show CDR1 as DFQATT and CDR2 as SNEGSKA (reference sequence). With 2 bases removed from V and 4 bases from J, the gap between germline ends came to 18 bases. DNA of the CDR3: TGCAGTGCTAGAAAAAGGACAGCGGTGTATTACAATGAGCAGTTCTTC. Residues: CSARKRTAVYYNEQFF.

This chain uses TRBV28 with TRBJ1-1; D remains ambiguous. Trimming removed 6 bases at V and 4 bases at J, with 15 bases between. Germline V gives CDR1 MDHEN, CDR2 SYDVKM. There are 14 residues in the CDR3. CDR3 amino acids: CASRFILVGTEAFF. CDR3 bases: TGTGCCAGCAGATTTATCCTGGTAGGCACTGAAGCTTTCTTT.

The rearrangement joins TRBV28 to TRBJ2-4; the D is unclear. CDR1 MDHEN and CDR2 SYDVKM come from the germline V gene. Trimming removed 8 bases at V and 7 bases at J, with 15 bases between. CDR3 size: 13 residues. This CDR3 is CASLDIIKNIQYF. The DNA for the CDR3 is TGTGCCAGCCTAGACATCATTAAGAACATTCAGTACTTC.